This T cell receptor (beta chain) appears in the sequencing data of a study of cytotoxic CD8 clonotypes in ibrutinib-treated CLL. Whole-study context: About 25 partial and 2 complete responses; at median 68 months, approximately 15 remitted, approximately 12 progressed. Overall study findings and caveats: Public clonotypes proved infrequent, and on treatment they shrank or remained steady. T-cell clonality at baseline went above that of age-matched healthy donors and rose and fell with circulating CD8+ T-cell counts.

Using immunoSEQ multiplex PCR, the repertoire was profiled, and TCRdb retains in-frame clones only, with some absent. This sample has about 160,000 clones; more than 75% occur once, and the top ten carry roughly 2%. Germline V gene lookup returns CDR1 SGHTA and CDR2 FQGNSA. Trimming removed 5 bases from V and 6 bases from J; junction bases left unmatched: 13. CDR3 size: 17 residues. Frozen-stored PBMCs produced about 2 micrograms of genomic DNA for TCR beta libraries. Points on this clone: Its antigen is unknown.

The gene calls are TRBV7-2 and TRBJ2-4; 10 positions agree with TRBD2. Sequencing was performed on PBMCs, taken after 12 months of ibrutinib treatment. The TCR was taken from a human donor with chronic lymphocytic leukemia. CDR3 sequence (DNA): TGTGCCAGCAGCGCGGCCCTAGCGGGGGTTAGCGGAAACATTCAGTACTTC. Protein product: CASSAALAGVSGNIQYF.